The 19 T cell receptor beta chains reported below all come from one sample, sequenced in a study of CXCR3-negative and CXCR3-positive naive CD8 T cells. In preparing the TRB cDNA libraries, 5' RACE with UMI labels was used. TCRdb reprocessed the 5' RACE reads and reports one entry per CDR3 protein, with no DNA. The table for this sample gives roughly 24,000 distinct CDR3 sequences. Input material: naive CXCR3- CD8+ T cells from blood. The subset denotes: CD45RO-CCR7+CD27+CD95- naive CD8+ T cells lacking CXCR3 (TNR3-). These receptors were taken from a human donor in good health. Some clones in this sample may be carry-over from other donors' samples.

This CDR3 reads CASSEAGPGANVLTF. V is TRBV25-1 and J is TRBJ2-6; the D call of TRBD1 rests on TCRdb alone, since no DNA is present to check it. The germline V gene has CDR1 MGHDK and CDR2 SYGVNS. This CDR3 is built from 15 residues.

V and J are TRBV20-1 and TRBJ2-7. The CDR3 totals 14 residues. Looked up from germline, CDR1 is DFQATT and CDR2 is SNEGSKA (reference sequence). The CDR3 protein is CSARDVGKDYEQYF.

The CDR3 here is CSVVQGVSEAFF. The chain carries TRBV29-1 and TRBJ1-1; the D gene TCRdb calls, TRBD1, cannot be checked with no DNA. The germline CDR1 and CDR2 sequences are SQVTM and ANQGSEA. The CDR3 runs to 12 residues.

V gene TRBV20-1 combines with J gene TRBJ1-1; TCRdb gives TRBD1 as the D gene, but with no DNA this cannot be confirmed. The germline CDR1 and CDR2 sequences are DFQATT and SNEGSKA (reference sequence). The CDR3 consists of 13 residues. The CDR3 spells CSAMGGRDTEAFF.

The genes are TRBV29-1 and TRBJ2-2; there is no DNA to check the TCRdb D call of TRBD1. The germline CDR1 and CDR2 sequences are SQVTM and ANQGSEA. The CDR3 spans 14 residues. The CDR3: CSVETGRVTGELFF.

The V call is TRBV11-2, the J call TRBJ2-7. CDR3 length equals 14 residues. Germline lookup yields CDR1 SGHAT and CDR2 FQNNGV. CDR3 in amino acids: CASILGQGPYEQYF.

This sequence joins TRBV12-3 or TRBV12-4 and TRBJ2-2. The CDR3 is 13 amino acids. The CDR3 here is CASILRVTGELFF.

The chain has TRBV28 and TRBJ2-6. The V gene's germline CDR1 is MDHEN and CDR2 SYDVKM. This CDR3 is 15 amino acids long. The CDR3 sequence is CASSFMFDGANVLTF.

The V call is TRBV29-1, the J call TRBJ2-1; TCRdb selects TRBD1, and the lack of DNA leaves this call unchecked. The germline V gene has CDR1 SQVTM and CDR2 ANQGSEA. CDR3 length: 11 amino acids. CDR3 sequence reads: CSVRVPVEQFF.

The rearrangement joins TRBV6-4 to TRBJ2-3; the TRBD2 assignment by TCRdb is unverifiable without DNA. This CDR3 is 14 amino acids long. CDR1 and CDR2 from the germline V gene are MRHNA and SNTAGT. The CDR3: CASSASGGPDTQYF.

The genes are TRBV5-1 and TRBJ1-2. This CDR3 has 13 residues. Per germline, CDR1 SGHRS and CDR2 YFSETQ. The CDR3 sequence is CASSLDQGLGYTF.

The chain is built from TRBV7-2 and TRBJ1-6; TCRdb calls TRBD1, which cannot be checked without DNA. Germline assignment: CDR1 SGHTA and CDR2 FQGNSA. There are 16 residues in the CDR3. CDR3: CASSGDRSSYNSPLHF. The whole variable domain, remainder taken from reference TRBV7-2 and TRBJ1-6, is GAGVSQSPSNKVTEKGKDVELRCDPISGHTALYWYRQSLGQGLEFLIYFQGNSAPDKSGLPSDRFSAERTGGSVSTLTIQRTQQEDSAVYLCASSGDRSSYNSPLHFGNGTRLTVT.

V usage is TRBV10-3 and J usage is TRBJ1-4; the TCRdb call, TRBD1, lacks DNA for checking. Germline CDR1 and CDR2: ENHRY and SYGVKD. The CDR3 runs to 15 residues. The CDR3 loop is CAISTTGGTNEKLFF.

This sequence joins TRBV7-9 and TRBJ1-2. This CDR3 region has 18 residues. Germline CDR1 is SEHNR and CDR2 is FQNEAQ (reference sequence). CDR3 loop: CASSSSIGPTPSDGGYTF.

CDR3: CASSEPPINYGYTF. This chain joins TRBV25-1 and TRBJ1-2; TCRdb's assignment of TRBD1 cannot be checked, as there is no DNA. The CDR3 is 14 residues long. Germline CDR1 is MGHDK and CDR2 is SYGVNS.

The chain joins TRBV20-1 to TRBJ2-7; TCRdb indicates TRBD2, and absent DNA this call remains unverified. The V gene's germline CDR1 is DFQATT and CDR2 SNEGSKA (reference sequence). CDR3 size: 15 residues. The CDR3 loop is CSARYRTSGAYEQYF.

The chain recombines TRBV5-1 with TRBJ2-2; without DNA, the TCRdb call of TRBD2 cannot be checked. The CDR3 runs to 16 residues. CDR1 and CDR2 (germline): SGHRS, YFSETQ. The CDR3 spells CASSSFQGRDTGELFF.

J is TRBJ2-2 and V is TRBV4-1; the D call of TRBD2 rests on TCRdb alone, since no DNA is present to check it. Germline V gene data show CDR1 as MGHRA and CDR2 as YSYEKL. This CDR3 is built from 17 residues. The CDR3: CASSLPALAEGVGELFF.

V is TRBV18 and J is TRBJ2-7; TCRdb reports TRBD1, a call that lacks DNA to check it against. The CDR3 is 16 amino acids. Per the germline V gene, CDR1 is KGHSH and CDR2 is LQKENI. The CDR3 loop is CASSLPGTQGSYEQYF.